A single sample gave rise to the 8 T cell receptor beta chains below, sequenced in a study of T cells in women clearing cervical HPV infection. Sequenced by immunoSEQ multiplex PCR; TCRdb stores in-frame clones only, minus some. Its clone listing holds roughly 22,000 clones. Specimen: blood buffy coat. The receptor source for this set is a woman between 18 and 69 years old with a cervical HPV16 infection that either progressed to CIN3+ or cleared (not recorded which).

Worth noting for this clone: The missing CDR3 end, 3 residues past where the read stops, is filled in from the germline J gene. This rearrangement joins TRBV20-1 to TRBJ2-3, with 13 bases identical to TRBD2. Trimming at V came to 5 bases and at J to 0 bases, leaving 5 bases not matched to a gene. There are 16 residues in the CDR3. Germline CDR1 DFQATT, CDR2 SNEGSKA (reference sequence). CDR3 DNA (partial): TGCAGTGCTTTCCAACTAGCGGGAGGGAGCACAGATACG. As protein: CSAFQLAGGSTDT. The full CDR3 is CSAFQLAGGSTDTQYF.

Note on this clone: The read ends 3 residues early relative to the CDR3; the germline J gene fills the gap. The chain has TRBV7-9 and TRBJ2-2, with TRBD1 matching 9 bases. Germline assignment: CDR1 SEHNR and CDR2 FQNEAQ (reference sequence). The CDR3 totals 15 residues. Unmatched junction bases numbered 3, after V lost 4 bases and J lost 3 bases. The CDR3 spells CASSSTGGHTGELFF. The DNA read from the CDR3 is TGTGCCAGCAGCTCCACAGGGGGCCACACCGGGGAG.

Remarks on this clone: The read halts 3 residues ahead of the CDR3 end, with the missing end drawn from the germline J gene. V gene TRBV20-1 combines with J gene TRBJ2-7; TRBD1 aligns across 7 bases. The CDR3 is 17 residues long. In germline, CDR1 is DFQATT, CDR2 SNEGSKA (reference sequence). Trimming at V came to 5 bases and at J to 0 bases, leaving 16 bases not matched to a gene. The sequenced part of the CDR3 DNA is TGCAGTGCTCTTCCCGAGTGGCCGGGACAGACCTCCTACGAG. This codes for CSALPEWPGQTSYE. The entire CDR3 protein is CSALPEWPGQTSYEQYF.

As for this clone: Read coverage stops 3 residues before the CDR3 terminus; the germline J gene supplies the remainder. The chain combines TRBV7-8 with TRBJ2-3, with 11 nucleotides matching TRBD2. Germline-derived CDR1 and CDR2 are SGHVS and FQNEAQ. The CDR3 consists of 16 residues. The V segment lost 2 bases and the J segment 7 bases; nucleotides outside the gene matches: 8. The DNA read from the CDR3 is TGTGCCAGCAGCTTATGGCTAGCGGGAGGTTCAAATACG. Residues: CASSLWLAGGSNT. The whole CDR3 sequence is CASSLWLAGGSNTQYF.

Note on this clone: From the germline J gene comes the end of the CDR3, since the read stops 3 residues before it. The gene calls are TRBV29-1 and TRBJ2-2; D unresolved. The germline gives CDR1 SQVTM, CDR2 ANQGSEA. There are 16 residues in the CDR3. V was pared by 1 base and J by 0 bases, with 12 bases between. The CDR3 sequence: CSVEVGWATNTGELFF. CDR3 DNA (partial): TGCAGCGTTGAAGTTGGTTGGGCTACGAACACCGGGGAG.

A remark on this clone: The read gets to within 3 residues of the CDR3 end, and the germline J gene fills in the rest. The rearrangement links TRBV27 to TRBJ2-3, with D maybe TRBD2 (6 bases). This CDR3 spans 12 amino acids. V lost 10 bases to trimming and J lost 6 bases, with 14 bases between them. The germline V gene has CDR1 MNHEY and CDR2 SMNVEV (reference sequence). The sequenced part of the CDR3 DNA is TGTGCCAACCCGACTAGTGTCGATACG. Translation: CANPTSVDT. The full CDR3 sequence reads CANPTSVDTQYF.

Of note for this clone: The read halts 3 residues ahead of the CDR3 end, with the missing end drawn from the germline J gene. The chain is built from TRBV7-8 and TRBJ2-7, with 7 bases identical to TRBD2. The V segment lost 0 bases and the J segment 1 base; nucleotides outside the gene matches: 6. The germline CDR1 and CDR2 sequences are SGHVS and FQNEAQ. The CDR3 contains 16 residues. Incomplete CDR3 DNA: TGTGCCAGCAGCTTAGCGGGGGACTACGCTTCCTACGAG. Translation gives CASSLAGDYASYE. The whole CDR3 protein is CASSLAGDYASYEQYF.

As to this clone: Read coverage stops 3 residues before the CDR3 terminus; the germline J gene supplies the remainder. The rearrangement links TRBV5-4 to TRBJ2-1; a possible D gene is TRBD1 (5 bases). V lost 0 bases and J lost 7, with 5 bases in between. The CDR3 covers 12 residues. The germline V gene has CDR1 SGHNT and CDR2 YYREEE (reference sequence). CDR3: CASSLDRNEQFF. The sequenced part of the CDR3 DNA is TGTGCCAGCAGCTTGGACAGGAATGAG.